The 15 T cell receptor beta chains given below trace back to one sample, sequenced in a study of blood T cell repertoires in COVID-19. Measured with immunoSEQ multiplex PCR; TCRdb has only the in-frame clones, and not every one. Among over 70,000 clones, about 74% were seen once, and the ten largest hold approximately 51%. The specimen sequenced was peripheral blood. The receptor source for this set is a human donor in a cohort sampled during active COVID-19.

The rearrangement uses TRBV4-1 and TRBJ1-1; D call uncertain. CDR3 length equals 17 residues. CDR1 and CDR2 (germline): MGHRA, YSYEKL. Trimming removed 3 bases from V and 0 bases from J, with 17 bases in between. This CDR3 is CASSQVNKRFMNTEAFF. The CDR3 DNA sequence: TGCGCCAGCAGCCAGGTAAATAAGAGGTTCATGAACACTGAAGCTTTCTTT.

The V gene is TRBV19, the J gene TRBJ1-4; D is uncertain. The CDR3 consists of 15 residues. V lost 2 bases to trimming and J lost 10 bases, with 17 bases between them. Germline V CDR1 and CDR2: LNHDA, SQIVND (reference sequence). This CDR3 is CASSISTAANGKLFF. The CDR3 coding sequence is TGTGCCAGTAGTATATCGACCGCGGCGAACGGAAAACTGTTTTTT.

The chain recombines TRBV5-1 with TRBJ2-5; D is ambiguous. The germline V gene has CDR1 SGHRS and CDR2 YFSETQ. The CDR3 is 12 amino acids. The germline V and J ends were trimmed by 0 bases and 5 bases, with 5 bases remaining between them. CDR3 nucleotide sequence: TGCGCCAGCAGCTTGGCCGGGGAGACCCAGTACTTC. Amino acids: CASSLAGETQYF.

The chain joins TRBV5-8 to TRBJ2-6; D uncertain. Trimming shortened V by 0 bases and J by 0 bases, and 10 bases separated the two germline ends. Germline CDR1 is SGHTS and CDR2 is YDEGEE. The CDR3 spans 17 residues. This CDR3 reads CASSLGGFSSGANVLTF. The CDR3 DNA reads as TGTGCCAGCAGCTTGGGCGGATTTAGCTCTGGGGCCAACGTCCTGACTTTC.

The chain carries TRBV27 and TRBJ2-1; 9 bases fit TRBD2. The CDR3 contains 14 residues. The V gene's germline CDR1 is MNHEY and CDR2 SMNVEV (reference sequence). Germline trimming cut 9 bases from V and 9 bases from J; bases unmatched to any gene: 12. CDR3 nucleotide sequence: TGTGCCAGTATGACTAGCGGAAGATATGCTGAGCAGTTCTTC. Translating gives CASMTSGRYAEQFF.

The chain carries TRBV7-6 and TRBJ1-2; D possibly corresponds to TRBD1 (6 bases). Between the trimmed V and J ends, which lost 2 bases and 6 bases, there was a span of 13 bases. The germline V gene has CDR1 SGHVS and CDR2 FNYEAQ. The CDR3 loop spans 14 amino acids. In DNA form, the CDR3 reads TGTGCCAGCAGCTTAACCCCTCACAGGGATGGCTACACCTTC. Its protein product is CASSLTPHRDGYTF.

V is TRBV27 and J is TRBJ2-3, with D possibly TRBD1 on 6 matching bases. The CDR3 has 15 residues. Germline V lookup: CDR1 MNHEY, CDR2 SMNVEV (reference sequence). V was cut by 10 bases and J by 4 bases, with 21 bases left in between. The DNA of the CDR3 is TGTGCCACCCAGGGGTTTGCCGGAGGTCCAGATACGCAGTATTTT. This codes for CATQGFAGGPDTQYF.

This chain connects TRBV5-4 to TRBJ2-3, with 10 bases lining up with TRBD2. Per germline, CDR1 SGHNT and CDR2 YYREEE (reference sequence). CDR3 length: 17 amino acids. The ends lost 4 bases at V and 5 bases at J; junction bases unmatched: 13. The CDR3 region has the DNA TGTGCCAGCAGCGGCCCGGGGCTAGCGGGAGTTGGAGATACGCAGTATTTT. It specifies CASSGPGLAGVGDTQYF.

The V and J genes are TRBV28 and TRBJ1-2; D unclear. Germline CDR1 and CDR2: MDHEN and SYDVKM. The CDR3 is made up of 13 amino acids. Trimming pared 6 bases from V and 3 bases from J, leaving 11 bases between. The chain's CDR3 is CASRNRGYYGYTF. The CDR3 DNA sequence: TGTGCCAGCAGAAACCGAGGTTACTATGGCTACACCTTC.

The chain is built from TRBV19 and TRBJ1-4, with a possible D match to TRBD1 (6 bases). Trimming shortened V by 10 bases and J by 3 bases, and 12 bases separated the two germline ends. The CDR3 has 13 residues. Germline loops: CDR1 LNHDA, CDR2 SQIVND (reference sequence). The CDR3 nucleotides read TGTGCCACTAACAGGGCGCCTAATGAAAAACTGTTTTTT. This encodes CATNRAPNEKLFF.

The sample holds a few counts of this clone. The chain combines TRBV19 with TRBJ1-5, with a tentative D call TRBD1 (6 bases). Germline CDR1 and CDR2: LNHDA and SQIVND (reference sequence). Deletions cut 3 bases from V and 3 bases from J, with 12 bases between. This CDR3 has 15 residues. Here the CDR3 DNA reads TGTGCCAGTAGTATTAAACAGGGAAACAATCAGCCCCAGCATTTT. Encoded protein: CASSIKQGNNQPQHF.

The chain has TRBV29-1 and TRBJ2-7; unclear D gene. This CDR3 has 11 amino acids. The V gene's germline CDR1 is SQVTM and CDR2 ANQGSEA. V was trimmed by 5 bases and J by 5 bases, leaving 10 bases between them. The CDR3 sequence is CSVFGPHEQYF. For the CDR3, the DNA is TGCAGCGTTTTTGGCCCTCACGAGCAGTACTTC.

In nucleotides, the CDR3 is TGTGCCAGCAGTCCACAGGCTCCTGACAATCAGCCCCAGCATTTT. It encodes CASSPQAPDNQPQHF. The V gene is TRBV27, the J gene TRBJ1-5, with a tentative D call TRBD1 (5 bases). CDR1 is MNHEY and CDR2 is SMNVEV in the germline V gene (reference sequence). This CDR3 region has 15 residues. Trimming removed 5 bases at V and 3 bases at J, with 14 bases between.

The gene calls are TRBV6-2 or TRBV6-3 and TRBJ2-1, with 8 bases lining up with TRBD2. The CDR3 is 15 amino acids. The germline V gene encodes CDR1 MNHEY and CDR2 SVGEGT. V was clipped by 2 bases and J by 9 bases; unmatched bases: 9. The CDR3 DNA follows: TGTGCCAGCAGTTACGCTCTCGGGGGGGATTCTGAGCAGTTCTTC. Its translation is CASSYALGGDSEQFF.

The CDR3 DNA is TGTGCCAGCAGTTTCCAATGGGACAGCTCGCAAGAGACCCAGTACTTC. It codes for CASSFQWDSSQETQYF. The chain combines TRBV28 with TRBJ2-5; 7 bases agree with TRBD1. The germline V gene encodes CDR1 MDHEN and CDR2 SYDVKM. V was clipped by 3 bases and J by 2 bases; unmatched bases: 9. The CDR3 spans 16 residues. Together with reference TRBV28 and TRBJ2-5, the CDR3 gives the full variable domain: DVKVTQSSRYLVKRTGEKVFLECVQDMDHENMFWYRQDPGLGLRLIYFSYDVKMKEKGDIPEGYSVSREKKERFSLILESASTNQTSMYLCASSFQWDSSQETQYFGPGTRLLVL.